This T cell receptor beta chain stems from a study of shared clonotypes between healthy human individuals. The overall study: Sampling drew on donors who were two women and a few men aged 18 to 49. Whole-study results and caveats: Of the naive CD4 clonotypes, around 4.7% were shared across several donors. Estimated richness was generally greater in naive than memory subsets.

With regard to this clone: Its antigen is not identified. This sample also contains other DNA sequences that code for the same CDR3.

Naive CD8 cells, CD45RO-negative and positively selected for CCR7, excluded terminally differentiated effector memory CD45RA+ cells. Authors' processing steps: From ImmunoSEQ came sequences covering only the junction and carrying no quality scores, so filtering differed. Only in-frame clones appear in the TCRdb table, and some are missing; sequencing was by immunoSEQ multiplex PCR. The DNA gave D and trimming, while V, J and clone size come from that table. The sample consists of about 1,800,000 clones, about 95% of them appearing once. Per germline, CDR1 MNHNS and CDR2 SASEGT. CDR3 size: 15 residues. The trim removed 6 bases at V and 0 bases at J, leaving 5 bases unmatched.

The chain is built from TRBV6-1 and TRBJ1-5, with 7 bases matching TRBD1. Specimen: naive CD8+ T cells sorted from blood. The TCR comes from a man aged 18 to 29 in good health. CDR3 loop: CASSEGQYSNQPQHF. The CDR3 DNA reads TGTGCCAGCAGCGAGGGACAGTATAGCAATCAGCCCCAGCATTTT.